The sequence of this TCR beta chain was determined in a study of early T cells in non-severe SARS-CoV-2 infection. Whole-study context: Alpha and beta chains were unpaired, from unsorted whole-blood bulk RNA.

V lost 7 bases to trimming and J lost 0 bases, with 19 bases between them. Germline CDR1 is SQVTM and CDR2 is ANQGSEA. This CDR3 contains 16 residues. Many counts were recorded for this clonotype. TCRdb independently ran MiXCR on the 5' RACE reads; one entry per CDR3 protein. The sample contains tens of thousands of distinct CDR3 sequences, over 9.5% of which appear only once. This clonotype originated in an adult who was a healthcare worker with PCR-confirmed SARS-CoV-2 infection or an uninfected control (not recorded which). The sample consisted of whole blood. The chain joins TRBV29-1 to TRBJ2-1; D possibly uses TRBD1 or TRBD2 (5 bases each). The DNA of the CDR3 is TGCAGCGCCCTTGAGGGGCACCTTCCCTCCTACAATGAGCAGTTCTTC. Translating gives CSALEGHLPSYNEQFF.